This note documents a single T cell receptor (beta chain) sequence. Its target is not known. The data originate from a study of cytomegalovirus exposure and HLA in healthy donors. Background on the study: The 120 or so validation repertoires were reported in a later analysis to have been generated on the same platform as the roughly 700 first-cohort repertoires.

TCRdb's table, derived via immunoSEQ multiplex PCR, lists solely in-frame clones and lacks some. The sample includes more than 130,000 clones, just over 85% of them seen just once. V dropped 7 bases and J dropped 8 bases, with 20 bases sitting between them. Germline V gene data show CDR1 as SGHVS and CDR2 as FQNEAQ. This CDR3 is 14 amino acids long. Study outcomes and limitations: Associated with cytomegalovirus, according to the listing, were 170 or so TCR beta chains.

This rearrangement joins TRBV7-8 to TRBJ1-2; D not resolved. The sequencing sample was made of PBMCs. The sequence derives from a woman aged 18-29 years in good health and CMV-seropositive. For the CDR3, the DNA is TGTGCCAGCACCGCCGGGAGGGAACTATGGGGCTACACCTTC. This sequence encodes CASTAGRELWGYTF.